This entry lists 32 T cell receptor beta chains sequenced from one sample in a study of technical replicates of blood from a handful of donors. Sequencing used immunoSEQ multiplex PCR; TCRdb keeps in-frame clones, though not all of them. This table holds under 110,000 clones, 96% found once. Material for sequencing was T cells isolated from PBMCs. These receptors were obtained from a human donor in good health.

V is TRBV19 and J is TRBJ2-7; 15 nucleotides match TRBD2. The V and J ends lost 3 bases and 2 bases, in that order; junction bases with no gene match: 5. Germline CDR1 LNHDA, CDR2 SQIVND (reference sequence). CDR3 size: 17 residues. CDR3 sequence: CASSIRTSGGAPYEQYF. CDR3 nucleotide sequence: TGTGCCAGTAGTATTCGGACTAGCGGGGGGGCCCCCTACGAGCAGTACTTC.

This sequence joins TRBV5-1 and TRBJ2-1; 7 nucleotides line up with TRBD2. V shed 4 bases, J shed 2 bases, and the junction held 9 bases outside the gene matches. This CDR3 has 16 amino acids. Germline V gene sequence: CDR1 SGHRS, CDR2 YFSETQ. CDR3 in amino acids: CASSRLTGGPYNEQFF. The DNA of the CDR3 is TGCGCCAGCAGCCGTCTGACGGGGGGACCCTACAATGAGCAGTTCTTC.

The V call is TRBV28, the J call TRBJ2-7; D possibly corresponds to TRBD2 (6 bases). V gave up 5 bases and J gave up 0 bases, with 14 bases separating them. The CDR3 runs 15 residues. Germline CDR1 and CDR2: MDHEN and SYDVKM. The CDR3 DNA follows: TGTGCCAGCAGTGTCCCGGGACTTAACTCCTACGAGCAGTACTTC. It encodes CASSVPGLNSYEQYF.

The rearrangement links TRBV28 to TRBJ2-3; 7 nucleotides line up with TRBD2. The CDR3 spans 15 residues. Germline V lookup: CDR1 MDHEN, CDR2 SYDVKM. The junction had 9 bases not matched to a gene; V was cut back by 7 bases and J by 2 bases. The chain's CDR3 is CASTGVGGPTDTQYF. CDR3 DNA sequence: TGTGCCAGCACCGGGGTGGGAGGGCCCACAGATACGCAGTATTTT.

This clone has a single count. The chain joins TRBV29-1 to TRBJ1-6, with 7 bases matching TRBD1. With 4 bases clipped from V and 7 bases from J, the junction kept 7 bases outside the gene matches. CDR3 size: 14 residues. Per germline, CDR1 SQVTM and CDR2 ANQGSEA. CDR3 nucleotides: TGCAGCGTTGCCGTAGGGACAGAGAATTCACCCCTCCACTTT. Protein product: CSVAVGTENSPLHF. The full variable domain, in which reference TRBV29-1 and TRBJ1-6 provide the parts outside the CDR3, is SAVISQKPSRDICQRGTSLTIQCQVDSQVTMMFWYRQQPGQSLTLIATANQGSEATYESGFVIDKFPISRPNLTFSTLTVSNMSPEDSSIYLCSVAVGTENSPLHFGNGTRLTVT.

This chain links TRBV10-3 with TRBJ2-1, with a tentative D call TRBD2 (5 bases). V lost 6 bases, J lost 8 bases, and 11 bases lay in between. The CDR3 has 12 residues. Germline CDR1 and CDR2: ENHRY and SYGVKD. The CDR3 loop is CAISPAADEQFF. CDR3 DNA sequence: TGTGCCATCAGCCCAGCGGCTGATGAGCAGTTCTTC.

This sequence joins TRBV11-1 and TRBJ1-4; possibly TRBD1 for D (5 bases). This CDR3 is 14 amino acids long. From germline, CDR1 is SGHAT and CDR2 FQDESV (reference sequence). The V end was cut by 5 bases, the J end by 8 bases, with 15 bases between. CDR3 nucleotides: TGTGCCAGCAGCCAGGGAAGTGTTCGGGAAAAACTGTTTTTT. It specifies CASSQGSVREKLFF.

The V call is TRBV5-1, the J call TRBJ2-7; D is uncertain. V was pared by 4 bases and J by 7 bases, with 12 bases between. The CDR3 runs 12 residues. From germline, CDR1 is SGHRS and CDR2 YFSETQ. In DNA form, the CDR3 reads TGCGCCAGCAGCCCCACGGGTGGAGAGCAGTACTTC. This encodes CASSPTGGEQYF.

V and J are TRBV5-1 and TRBJ1-2; 11 bases map to TRBD1. Looked up from germline, CDR1 is SGHRS and CDR2 is YFSETQ. The length of the CDR3 is 14 residues. V lost 1 base to trimming and J lost 8 bases; unmatched junction nucleotides: 4. The CDR3 DNA reads TGCGCCAGCAGCTTGTGGACAGGGGGCGAAGGCTACACCTTC. As protein: CASSLWTGGEGYTF.

This clone was counted a single time. V and J are TRBV5-1 and TRBJ2-1, with D tentatively TRBD1 (6 bases). With 0 bases removed from V and 10 bases from J, the gap between germline ends came to 23 bases. Per germline, CDR1 SGHRS and CDR2 YFSETQ. The CDR3 has 17 residues. The CDR3 nucleotides read TGCGCCAGCAGCTTGGCAGGGGTAAACCCCACATCGGTCGAGCAGTTCTTC. Encoded protein: CASSLAGVNPTSVEQFF.

This chain links TRBV5-1 with TRBJ2-1; 7 nucleotides line up with TRBD1. Looked up from germline, CDR1 is SGHRS and CDR2 is YFSETQ. The CDR3 is 16 amino acids. V lost 0 bases and J lost 1; bases outside the gene matches: 4. DNA of the CDR3: TGCGCCAGCAGCTTGGGCGAGGGGGCGTCCTACAATGAGCAGTTCTTC. This codes for CASSLGEGASYNEQFF.

The rearrangement links TRBV5-1 to TRBJ1-5; 10 bases are shared with TRBD1. The CDR3 has 17 amino acids. V shed 4 bases and J 2 bases; nucleotides not matched to a gene: 9. Germline lookup yields CDR1 SGHRS and CDR2 YFSETQ. CDR3 DNA sequence: TGCGCCAGCAGCCTGGGACAGGGGTACTTCGGCAATCAGCCCCAGCATTTT. Translating gives CASSLGQGYFGNQPQHF.

This clone was observed a single time. The chain links TRBV6-6 to TRBJ1-1; D perhaps matches TRBD1 (6 bases). Germline V CDR1 and CDR2: MNHNY, SVGAGI (reference sequence). V was cut by 2 bases and J by 1 base, with 11 bases left in between. This CDR3 spans 15 amino acids. CDR3 nucleotides: TGTGCCAGCAGTTACGGGGGCTCCTCGAACACTGAAGCTTTCTTT. It yields the protein CASSYGGSSNTEAFF.

The chain is built from TRBV4-2 and TRBJ1-1; 11 bases agree with TRBD1. With V trimmed by 0 bases and J by 5 bases, 17 bases remained unmatched. The CDR3 runs 20 residues. Germline assignment: CDR1 LGHNA and CDR2 YNFKEQ. The DNA for the CDR3 is TGTGCCAGCAGCCAAGATAACCCGGGACAGGGGGTCCTCAGGCGGACTGAAGCTTTCTTT. It yields the protein CASSQDNPGQGVLRRTEAFF.

The chain carries TRBV7-9 and TRBJ2-7, with D tentatively TRBD1 (6 bases). This CDR3 has 16 residues. CDR1 and CDR2 (germline): SEHNR, FQNEAQ (reference sequence). The V end was cut by 5 bases, the J end by 2 bases, with 19 bases between. CDR3 nucleotide sequence: TGTGCCAGCAGCGACACTCGGGGCAGGGGAACCTACGAGCAGTACTTC. Translating it yields CASSDTRGRGTYEQYF.

The chain links TRBV19 to TRBJ1-2, with D unresolved. The CDR3 loop spans 13 amino acids. Trimming shortened V by 7 bases and J by 4 bases, and 13 bases separated the two germline ends. In germline, CDR1 is LNHDA, CDR2 SQIVND (reference sequence). This CDR3 is CASTRAVAYGYTF. The CDR3 DNA reads as TGTGCCAGTACCAGAGCGGTGGCCTATGGCTACACCTTC.

The sample holds one count of this clone. The chain carries TRBV7-2 and TRBJ2-7; D not certain. The CDR3 has 13 amino acids. Trimming removed 4 bases from V and 6 bases from J, with 13 bases in between. Germline V gene lookup returns CDR1 SGHTA and CDR2 FQGNSA. The CDR3 nucleotides read TGTGCCAGCAGCTCCCCGAGGCGGCCCGAGCAGTACTTC. It yields the protein CASSSPRRPEQYF.

This chain links TRBV7-9 with TRBJ2-7; 7 bases are shared with TRBD1. Germline CDR1 is SEHNR and CDR2 is FQNEAQ (reference sequence). V was pared by 2 bases and J by 6 bases, with 4 bases of the junction left unmatched. The CDR3 runs 13 residues. The DNA for the CDR3 is TGTGCCAGCAGCTTACAACAGGGGTTCGAGCAGTACTTC. Its protein is CASSLQQGFEQYF.

The chain couples TRBV5-1 to TRBJ1-1, with D perhaps matching TRBD1 (6 bases). Germline CDR1 is SGHRS and CDR2 is YFSETQ. This CDR3 has 14 amino acids. Trimming took off 4 bases at V and 4 bases at J, with 14 bases between the two ends. The CDR3 sequence is CASSHRDGLTEAFF. DNA of the CDR3: TGCGCCAGCAGCCACAGGGACGGCCTCACTGAAGCTTTCTTT.

The chain couples TRBV10-3 to TRBJ1-4, with 7 nucleotides matching TRBD1. Germline assignment: CDR1 ENHRY and CDR2 SYGVKD. The CDR3 loop spans 15 amino acids. The trim removed 3 bases at V and 2 bases at J, leaving 3 bases unmatched. The CDR3 DNA is TGTGCCATCAGTGACCCGACAGGGACTAATGAAAAACTGTTTTTT. It yields the protein CAISDPTGTNEKLFF.

This chain links TRBV6-1 with TRBJ2-2; D uncertain. Per germline, CDR1 MNHNS and CDR2 SASEGT. The CDR3 is 15 amino acids. V was trimmed by 6 bases and J by 0 bases, leaving 11 bases between them. For the CDR3, the DNA is TGTGCCAGCAGATTCCGGGTACCGAACACCGGGGAGCTGTTTTTT. The encoded protein is CASRFRVPNTGELFF.

This sequence joins TRBV10-3 and TRBJ1-6; D uncertain. Deletions cut 8 bases from V and 5 bases from J, with 13 bases between. CDR3 length equals 14 residues. Germline CDR1 and CDR2: ENHRY and SYGVKD. CDR3 coding DNA: TGTGCCATCGCGTTTGACCGGGATAATTCACCCCTCCACTTT. Translation: CAIAFDRDNSPLHF.

The gene calls are TRBV5-4 and TRBJ2-7; 8 bases match TRBD1. CDR3 length: 14 amino acids. From germline, CDR1 is SGHNT and CDR2 YYREEE (reference sequence). V lost 5 bases and J lost 6; bases outside the gene matches: 10. The CDR3 DNA follows: TGTGCCAGCAGTTTGACAGGGGCGGCGGGCGAGCAGTACTTC. It specifies CASSLTGAAGEQYF. Combining the CDR3 with reference TRBV5-4 and TRBJ2-7 gives the whole variable domain ETGVTQSPTHLIKTRGQQVTLRCSSQSGHNTVSWYQQALGQGPQFIFQYYREEENGRGNFPPRFSGLQFPNYSSELNVNALELDDSALYLCASSLTGAAGEQYFGPGTRLTVT.

The chain is built from TRBV19 and TRBJ1-5; D ambiguous. The CDR3 is 14 residues long. Germline assignment: CDR1 LNHDA and CDR2 SQIVND (reference sequence). Deletions cut 0 bases from V and 8 bases from J, with 11 bases between. DNA of the CDR3: TGTGCCAGTAGTATAGACGCGGAGGCGAAGCCCCAGCATTTT. It is translated as CASSIDAEAKPQHF. Full variable domain (remainder filled in from reference TRBV19 and TRBJ1-5): DGGITQSPKYLFRKEGQNVTLSCEQNLNHDAMYWYRQDPGQGLRLIYYSQIVNDFQKGDIAEGYSVSREKKESFPLTVTSAQKNPTAFYLCASSIDAEAKPQHFGDGTRLSIL.

The genes are TRBV28 and TRBJ2-2; D not resolved. Germline V CDR1 and CDR2: MDHEN, SYDVKM. The V end lost 2 bases, the J end lost 4 bases, and 14 bases lay between the germline ends. This CDR3 is 16 amino acids long. The CDR3 here is CASSLELERVTGELFF. The CDR3 DNA reads TGTGCCAGCAGTTTAGAACTGGAACGGGTCACCGGGGAGCTGTTTTTT. Full variable domain (outside the CDR3, taken from reference TRBV28 and TRBJ2-2): DVKVTQSSRYLVKRTGEKVFLECVQDMDHENMFWYRQDPGLGLRLIYFSYDVKMKEKGDIPEGYSVSREKKERFSLILESASTNQTSMYLCASSLELERVTGELFFGEGSRLTVL.

The chain joins TRBV28 to TRBJ1-1, with TRBD1 identical over 7 bases. The CDR3 is 18 amino acids. Losses at the gene ends were 6 bases for V and 0 bases for J; bases not matched to a gene: 16. From germline, CDR1 is MDHEN and CDR2 SYDVKM. The CDR3 region has the DNA TGTGCCAGCAGAAAGCAGGGGGTGTTGGGATCGATGAACACTGAAGCTTTCTTT. This codes for CASRKQGVLGSMNTEAFF.

CDR3 residues: CASSRYSGTTYEQYF. CDR3 nucleotide sequence: TGTGCCAGCAGTCGATATAGCGGGACCACCTACGAGCAGTACTTC. The chain links TRBV6-5 to TRBJ2-7; 8 bases line up with TRBD2. This CDR3 is built from 15 residues. Trimming cost V 5 bases and J 2 bases; bases outside gene matches: 8. Germline CDR1 and CDR2: MNHEY and SVGAGI.

The CDR3 loop reads CASSPAGVDEQYF. CDR3 nucleotide sequence: TGCGCCAGCAGCCCCGCCGGGGTGGACGAGCAGTACTTC. This chain joins TRBV5-1 and TRBJ2-7; D perhaps matches TRBD2 (5 bases). The CDR3 covers 13 residues. Trimming left V 4 bases short and J 5 bases short, with 13 bases between. CDR1 is SGHRS, CDR2 YFSETQ, per germline.

The chain joins TRBV7-9 to TRBJ2-2; 10 bases map to TRBD1. The CDR3 consists of 15 residues. Germline V gives CDR1 SEHNR, CDR2 FQNEAQ (reference sequence). After removal of 7 bases from V and 7 bases from J, the junction contained 9 bases not matched to a gene. The DNA of the CDR3 is TGTGCCAGCAACCTCGGACAGGGGGGGATCGGGGAGCTGTTTTTT. Residues: CASNLGQGGIGELFF.

The V gene is TRBV13, the J gene TRBJ2-1; 12 bases line up with TRBD2. The CDR3 is made up of 15 amino acids. With V trimmed by 5 bases and J by 4 bases, 3 bases remained unmatched. The V gene's germline CDR1 is PRHDT and CDR2 FYEKMQ (reference sequence). Written as DNA, the CDR3 is TGTGCCAGCAGCCGGACTAGCGGGGTTTACAATGAGCAGTTCTTC. This encodes CASSRTSGVYNEQFF.

This clone occurred once. The rearrangement joins TRBV5-1 to TRBJ1-1; 8 bases are a match to TRBD1. The CDR3 runs 17 residues. From germline, CDR1 is SGHRS and CDR2 YFSETQ. V dropped 1 base and J dropped 4; count of bases not matched to a gene: 12. The chain's CDR3 is CASSLSGPGGASTEAFF. CDR3 DNA: TGCGCCAGCAGCTTGTCGGGTCCAGGGGGCGCGAGCACTGAAGCTTTCTTT.

Turning to this clone: This specimen includes other DNA sequences encoding the same CDR3. The V gene is TRBV15, the J gene TRBJ1-1; a weak D match, TRBD1 (5 bases). Germline V CDR1 and CDR2: LNHNV, YYDKDF (reference sequence). This CDR3 is built from 17 residues. V shed 1 base and J shed 7 bases, with 22 bases lying between them. The CDR3 protein is CATSRGVLGGGKNEAFF. DNA for the CDR3: TGTGCCACCAGCAGAGGTGTCCTGGGGGGAGGGAAGAATGAAGCTTTCTTT.